This passage covers 30 T cell receptor beta chains from one sample sequenced in a study of blood T cell repertoires in COVID-19. The repertoire was sequenced with immunoSEQ multiplex PCR; TCRdb's copy has only in-frame clones and lacks some. The sample yields a few hundred thousand clones, approximately 90% seen once. Sequenced material: peripheral blood. The receptors here all came from a man between 18 and 35 years old with COVID-19, enrolled during active disease.

This chain connects TRBV10-2 to TRBJ2-7, with a tentative D call TRBD2 (6 bases). The V and J ends lost 5 bases and 3 bases respectively, with 11 bases between them. Germline V gives CDR1 WSHSY, CDR2 SAAADI. This CDR3 is built from 13 residues. The CDR3 DNA sequence: TGCGCCAGCAGTTTAGGGCGGGACTACGAGCAGTACTTC. It codes for CASSLGRDYEQYF.

The rearrangement joins TRBV2 to TRBJ2-5, with TRBD2 matching over 8 bases. The CDR3 runs 16 residues. Trimming cost V 0 bases and J 4 bases; bases outside gene matches: 7. Germline V gene data show CDR1 as SNHLY and CDR2 as FYNNEI. The CDR3 reads CASSEASSGGAETQYF. The CDR3, as DNA: TGTGCCAGCAGTGAAGCCTCCAGCGGGGGAGCAGAGACCCAGTACTTC.

The chain carries TRBV6-1 and TRBJ1-1, with D perhaps matching TRBD1 (5 bases). Germline V gene lookup returns CDR1 MNHNS and CDR2 SASEGT. Trimming shortened V by 2 bases and J by 3 bases, and 10 bases separated the two germline ends. The CDR3 has 14 amino acids. CDR3 loop: CASSEKGRHTEAFF. The CDR3 nucleotides read TGTGCCAGCAGTGAAAAGGGGCGACACACTGAAGCTTTCTTT.

The chain has TRBV6-1 and TRBJ1-2; 8 bases agree with TRBD1. CDR1 and CDR2 from the germline V gene are MNHNS and SASEGT. This CDR3 has 13 residues. Trimming cost V 2 bases and J 5 bases; bases outside gene matches: 1. CDR3 loop: CASSEQGAYGYTF. CDR3 DNA: TGTGCCAGCAGTGAACAGGGGGCTTATGGCTACACCTTC.

The genes are TRBV6-1 and TRBJ2-1; no definite D call. Germline loops: CDR1 MNHNS, CDR2 SASEGT. This CDR3 has 13 residues. Trimming took 6 bases from V and 13 from J, leaving 19 bases between them. The CDR3 DNA follows: TGTGCCAGCAGGCCTGAAACTGTTGGTCAACAGTTCTTC. Translating gives CASRPETVGQQFF.

The chain has TRBV27 and TRBJ2-1; 9 bases are shared with TRBD1. Losses at the gene ends were 7 bases for V and 5 bases for J; bases not matched to a gene: 6. Germline V lookup: CDR1 MNHEY, CDR2 SMNVEV (reference sequence). The CDR3 has 14 residues. CDR3 sequence reads: CASIGDRVHNEQFF. In DNA, the CDR3 is TGTGCCAGCATCGGGGACAGGGTCCACAATGAGCAGTTCTTC.

This clone showed up just once. The V gene is TRBV6-5, the J gene TRBJ2-7, with D possibly being TRBD2 (6 bases). V lost 5 bases and J lost 2, with 16 bases in between. The CDR3 extends over 15 amino acids. CDR1 MNHEY and CDR2 SVGAGI come from the germline V gene. DNA of the CDR3: TGTGCCAGCAGTCCCGTTGCGGGGCCGCCCTACGAGCAGTACTTC. The encoded protein is CASSPVAGPPYEQYF.

This clone showed up just once. The chain couples TRBV7-9 to TRBJ2-5, with a tentative D call TRBD1 (5 bases). With 5 bases removed from V and 0 bases from J, the gap between germline ends came to 10 bases. The CDR3 is 14 residues long. Germline loops: CDR1 SEHNR, CDR2 FQNEAQ (reference sequence). The CDR3 sequence is CASSARQNQETQYF. The CDR3, as DNA: TGTGCCAGCAGCGCAAGACAGAACCAAGAGACCCAGTACTTC. The full variable domain, rest sourced from reference TRBV7-9 and TRBJ2-5, is DTGVSQNPRHKITKRGQNVTFRCDPISEHNRLYWYRQTLGQGPEFLTYFQNEAQLEKSRLLSDRFSAERPKGSFSTLEIQRTEQGDSAMYLCASSARQNQETQYFGPGTRLLVL.

This clone was seen a few times. Other DNA variants within this sample encode the same CDR3. The chain joins TRBV7-6 to TRBJ2-7; D may be TRBD1 (6 bases). This CDR3 comprises 13 residues. Germline V gene lookup returns CDR1 SGHVS and CDR2 FNYEAQ. V lost 1 base and J 7 bases, leaving 11 bases between the germline ends. CDR3 residues: CASSLGQGREQYF. The DNA of the CDR3 is TGTGCCAGCAGCTTAGGGCAGGGGCGTGAGCAGTACTTC.

The chain couples TRBV29-1 to TRBJ1-4; 7 bases are a match to TRBD1. The CDR3 covers 13 residues. V shed 2 bases and J 11 bases; nucleotides not matched to a gene: 8. Germline assignment: CDR1 SQVTM and CDR2 ANQGSEA. Written as DNA, the CDR3 is TGCAGCGTTGAACGTAGAACAGGGGACAAACTGTTTTTT. The encoded protein is CSVERRTGDKLFF.

The rearrangement links TRBV5-4 to TRBJ2-3, with TRBD2 matching over 8 bases. Germline V CDR1 and CDR2: SGHNT, YYREEE (reference sequence). The CDR3 is 16 amino acids. J was trimmed by 0 bases and V by 4 bases; bases with no gene match: 7. CDR3 bases: TGTGCCAGCAGCACCGCCGGGACTAGGAGCACAGATACGCAGTATTTT. Its translation: CASSTAGTRSTDTQYF.

The count of this clone is one. The rearrangement uses TRBV7-6 and TRBJ2-2; D unclear. The CDR3 has 16 residues. Trimming removed 4 bases at V and 0 bases at J, with 12 bases between. Germline V gene lookup returns CDR1 SGHVS and CDR2 FNYEAQ. CDR3 in amino acids: CASSYNRDPNTGELFF. CDR3 sequence (DNA): TGTGCCAGCAGCTATAACAGAGACCCGAACACCGGGGAGCTGTTTTTT.

V gene TRBV5-1 combines with J gene TRBJ2-1; D possibly corresponds to TRBD1 (5 bases). The V gene's germline CDR1 is SGHRS and CDR2 YFSETQ. Deletions cut 0 bases from V and 8 bases from J, with 9 bases between. The CDR3 has 13 amino acids. The CDR3 nucleotides read TGCGCCAGCAGCTTGGAGGACACCGATGAGCAGTTCTTC. Amino acids: CASSLEDTDEQFF.

The chain uses TRBV7-9 and TRBJ1-4; 9 bases map to TRBD1. The CDR3 consists of 16 residues. The ends lost 4 bases at V and 8 bases at J; junction bases unmatched: 11. In germline, CDR1 is SEHNR, CDR2 FQNEAQ (reference sequence). The CDR3 sequence is CASSSLTGGAQEKLFF. The CDR3 region has the DNA TGTGCCAGCAGCTCTCTTACAGGGGGCGCCCAGGAAAAACTGTTTTTT.

A few counts support this clone. The chain carries TRBV27 and TRBJ1-4, with D hard to call. This CDR3 contains 15 residues. The germline CDR1 and CDR2 sequences are MNHEY and SMNVEV (reference sequence). V was shortened by 6 bases and J by 0 bases, with 11 bases between the two germline ends. The CDR3 sequence is CASRPGGATNEKLFF. DNA of the CDR3: TGTGCCAGCAGACCCGGCGGCGCAACTAATGAAAAACTGTTTTTT. Full variable domain (remainder filled in from reference TRBV27 and TRBJ1-4): EAQVTQNPRYLITVTGKKLTVTCSQNMNHEYMSWYRQDPGLGLRQIYYSMNVEVTDKGDVPEGYKVSRKEKRNFPLILESPSPNQTSLYFCASRPGGATNEKLFFGSGTQLSVL.

This clone was picked up one time. CDR3 sequence: CSGRVSYEQYF. The CDR3 region has the DNA TGCAGCGGGCGGGTCTCCTACGAGCAGTACTTC. This chain connects TRBV29-1 to TRBJ2-7; perhaps TRBD2 as D (5 bases). The ends were cut back, 7 bases at V and 0 bases at J, with 7 bases in the middle. The CDR3 runs 11 residues. Per germline, CDR1 SQVTM and CDR2 ANQGSEA.

The V call is TRBV27, the J call TRBJ2-3, with D possibly being TRBD2 (6 bases). CDR1 and CDR2 (germline): MNHEY, SMNVEV (reference sequence). The V end was cut by 6 bases, the J end by 2 bases, with 21 bases between. The CDR3 is 17 residues long. DNA for the CDR3: TGTGCCAGCAGGTCGCTCTTTCGGGACTCGCTCACAGATACGCAGTATTTT. Protein: CASRSLFRDSLTDTQYF.

The chain has TRBV5-6 and TRBJ2-1; possibly TRBD2 for D (6 bases). The V end was cut by 4 bases, the J end by 12 bases, with 23 bases between. In germline, CDR1 is SGHDT, CDR2 YYEEEE. The CDR3 loop spans 15 amino acids. CDR3: CASSETDYSQFGQFF. CDR3 sequence (DNA): TGTGCCAGCAGCGAGACGGACTATTCTCAGTTTGGGCAGTTCTTC.

This clone was detected once. The chain employs TRBV2 and TRBJ2-1, with 9 nucleotides matching TRBD2. CDR3 size: 15 residues. The V segment lost 3 bases and the J segment 5 bases; nucleotides outside the gene matches: 5. Germline-derived CDR1 and CDR2 are SNHLY and FYNNEI. This chain's CDR3 is CASSELREGNNEQFF. As DNA, the CDR3 is TGTGCCAGCAGTGAGTTGCGGGAGGGAAACAATGAGCAGTTCTTC.

The rearrangement joins TRBV6-6 to TRBJ1-1; TRBD1 might be the D (6 bases). Trimming pared 5 bases from V and 1 base from J, leaving 11 bases between. Germline CDR1 MNHNY, CDR2 SVGAGI (reference sequence). The CDR3 consists of 14 residues. The chain's CDR3 is CASSATTGNTEAFF. As DNA, the CDR3 is TGTGCCAGCAGTGCCACGACAGGGAACACTGAAGCTTTCTTT.

The chain combines TRBV7-8 with TRBJ2-7; 14 bases fit TRBD2. This CDR3 spans 15 amino acids. From germline, CDR1 is SGHVS and CDR2 FQNEAQ. The V and J ends lost 7 bases and 6 bases, in that order; junction bases with no gene match: 8. The CDR3 coding sequence is TGTGCCAGCACAACCCTGGGGACTAGCGGGGGCGAGCAGTACTTC. It is translated as CASTTLGTSGGEQYF.

This clone has more than one count but fewer than ten. The chain uses TRBV6-5 and TRBJ2-2, with D possibly matching TRBD1 (5 bases). The CDR3 loop spans 16 amino acids. Germline CDR1 is MNHEY and CDR2 is SVGAGI. The V end was cut by 1 base, the J end by 4 bases, with 13 bases between. Here the CDR3 DNA reads TGTGCCAGCAGTTACTGGGTAGACAGTTCCACCGGGGAGCTGTTTTTT. It encodes CASSYWVDSSTGELFF.

The chain's CDR3 is CATSDPGGPGRGAFF. CDR3 bases: TGTGCCACCAGTGACCCGGGGGGGCCGGGACGCGGAGCTTTCTTT. The chain employs TRBV24-1 and TRBJ1-1; a possible D gene is TRBD1 (6 bases). With 4 bases removed from V and 10 bases from J, the gap between germline ends came to 21 bases. This CDR3 is 15 amino acids long. Germline V gives CDR1 KGHDR, CDR2 SFDVKD.

V is TRBV11-2 and J is TRBJ2-5; D perhaps matches TRBD1 (6 bases). Per the germline V gene, CDR1 is SGHAT and CDR2 is FQNNGV. V was clipped by 0 bases and J by 5 bases, with 13 bases between them. The CDR3 spans 15 residues. The CDR3 region has the DNA TGTGCCAGCAGCTTAGAGGCGCAGGGGAAGGAGACCCAGTACTTC. Protein: CASSLEAQGKETQYF. The whole variable domain, filled in from reference TRBV11-2 and TRBJ2-5, reads EAGVAQSPRYKIIEKRQSVAFWCNPISGHATLYWYQQILGQGPKLLIQFQNNGVVDDSQLPKDRFSAERLKGVDSTLKIQPAKLEDSAVYLCASSLEAQGKETQYFGPGTRLLVL.

This chain uses TRBV4-1 with TRBJ2-3, with 8 positions matching TRBD1. CDR3 length: 15 amino acids. Germline CDR1 and CDR2: MGHRA and YSYEKL. With V trimmed by 0 bases and J by 10 bases, 9 bases remained unmatched. CDR3 loop: CASSQDPKDREAQYF. DNA of the CDR3: TGCGCCAGCAGCCAAGATCCTAAGGACAGGGAGGCGCAGTATTTT.

This clone was counted once. J is TRBJ1-2 and V is TRBV7-9; 7 positions match TRBD1. The CDR3 runs 13 residues. Looked up from germline, CDR1 is SEHNR and CDR2 is FQNEAQ (reference sequence). V dropped 6 bases and J dropped 7; count of bases not matched to a gene: 8. In DNA, the CDR3 is TGTGCCAGCAGAGCAGGGGGATTGGGTGGCTACACCTTC. It is translated as CASRAGGLGGYTF.

The chain uses TRBV9 and TRBJ2-2; perhaps TRBD2 as D (5 bases). This CDR3 spans 17 amino acids. Germline-derived CDR1 and CDR2 are SGDLS and YYNGEE. Trimming pared 1 base from V and 0 bases from J, leaving 13 bases between. In DNA form, the CDR3 reads TGTGCCAGCAGCGTATCCAAGCGGAGCCCGAACACCGGGGAGCTGTTTTTT. Encoded protein: CASSVSKRSPNTGELFF.

This clone was found a few times. Sequence at one end of the junction differs from germline and may be a read error. This chain connects TRBV5-4 to TRBJ1-2; 12 nucleotides agree with TRBD1. CDR3 length: 12 amino acids. Germline V CDR1 and CDR2: SGHNT, YYREEE (reference sequence). In nucleotides, the CDR3 is TGTGCCAGCAGCCCCGGGACAGGGGGCTTAAACTTC. Its translation is CASSPGTGGLNF.

V gene TRBV6-5 combines with J gene TRBJ2-2; 7 positions agree with TRBD1. V was pared by 6 bases and J by 0 bases, with 4 bases of the junction left unmatched. The CDR3 covers 15 residues. CDR1 is MNHEY and CDR2 is SVGAGI in the germline V gene. The chain's CDR3 is CASRRDRPNTGELFF. The CDR3 DNA reads TGTGCCAGCAGAAGGGACAGACCGAACACCGGGGAGCTGTTTTTT.

This sequence joins TRBV7-2 and TRBJ2-1, with TRBD1 matching over 9 bases. J lost 7 bases, V lost 6 bases, and 7 bases had no gene match. Germline V CDR1 and CDR2: SGHTA, FQGNSA. The CDR3 covers 14 residues. Written as DNA, the CDR3 is TGTGCCAGCAGAGAACCGGGACAGGGTAATGAGCAGTTCTTC. Its protein is CASREPGQGNEQFF.